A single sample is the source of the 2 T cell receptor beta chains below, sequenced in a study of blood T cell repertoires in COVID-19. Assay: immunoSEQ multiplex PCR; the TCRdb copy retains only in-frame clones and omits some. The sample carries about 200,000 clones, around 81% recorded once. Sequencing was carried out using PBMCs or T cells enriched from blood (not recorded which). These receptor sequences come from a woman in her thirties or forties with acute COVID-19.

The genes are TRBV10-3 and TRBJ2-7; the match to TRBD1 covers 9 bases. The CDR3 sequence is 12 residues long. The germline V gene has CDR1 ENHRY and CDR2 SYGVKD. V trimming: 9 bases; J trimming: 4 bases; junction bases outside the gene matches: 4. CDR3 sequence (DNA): TGTGCCATGGGGACAGGGAGTTACGAGCAGTACTTC. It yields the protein CAMGTGSYEQYF.

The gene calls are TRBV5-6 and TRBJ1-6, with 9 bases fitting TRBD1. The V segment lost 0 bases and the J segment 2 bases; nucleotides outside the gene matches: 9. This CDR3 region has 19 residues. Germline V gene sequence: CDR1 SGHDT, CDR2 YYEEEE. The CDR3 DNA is TGTGCCAGCAGCTTGGGATGGGACAGGGACTCACCCTATAATTCACCCCTCCACTTT. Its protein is CASSLGWDRDSPYNSPLHF.